Each of the 31 T cell receptor beta chains below was sequenced from the same sample in a study of shared clonotypes between healthy human individuals. Assay used: immunoSEQ multiplex PCR; TCRdb lists only in-frame clones, some missing. The profile shows roughly 1,500,000 clones, approximately 98.5% of them singletons. The sample consisted of naive CD4+ T cells sorted from blood. The subset: CD45RA+ positively selected. Receptor source: a man aged 25-45 years in good health.

The genes are TRBV28 and TRBJ2-7, with 8 bases that match TRBD1. Germline V lookup: CDR1 MDHEN, CDR2 SYDVKM. V shed 6 bases and J 2 bases; nucleotides not matched to a gene: 9. The CDR3 has 15 residues. CDR3 coding DNA: TGTGCCAGCAGCCCCGGGACAGGATTTACCTACGAGCAGTACTTC. Translating gives CASSPGTGFTYEQYF.

This clone was picked up one time. This rearrangement joins TRBV7-3 to TRBJ2-1, with 13 nucleotides matching TRBD2. Germline-derived CDR1 and CDR2 are SGHTA and FQGTGA. Trimming took 2 bases from V and 8 from J; bases not matched to a gene: 9. The CDR3 spans 17 residues. The CDR3 DNA follows: TGTGCCAGCAGCTTAGGGACCGGACTAGCGGGAGCATATGAGCAGTTCTTC. Its translation: CASSLGTGLAGAYEQFF.

V is TRBV19 and J is TRBJ1-4; 7 bases are shared with TRBD1. The V segment lost 6 bases and the J segment 7 bases; nucleotides outside the gene matches: 5. In germline, CDR1 is LNHDA, CDR2 SQIVND (reference sequence). This CDR3 region has 13 residues. Written as DNA, the CDR3 is TGTGCCAGTAGATGGCAGGGGGGTGAAAAACTGTTTTTT. Amino acid sequence: CASRWQGGEKLFF.

The chain is built from TRBV10-3 and TRBJ2-1, with 13 bases that match TRBD2. Germline assignment: CDR1 ENHRY and CDR2 SYGVKD. The CDR3 extends over 14 amino acids. The V segment lost 6 bases and the J segment 7 bases; nucleotides outside the gene matches: 3. CDR3: CAIRGLAGDNEQFF. The CDR3 DNA reads TGTGCCATCAGAGGACTAGCGGGAGATAATGAGCAGTTCTTC.

The chain links TRBV29-1 to TRBJ2-7, with 15 positions matching TRBD2. In germline, CDR1 is SQVTM, CDR2 ANQGSEA. The CDR3 loop spans 14 amino acids. J was trimmed by 5 bases and V by 4 bases; bases with no gene match: 3. The CDR3 spells CSVGTSGRANEQYF. CDR3 nucleotide sequence: TGCAGCGTTGGGACTAGCGGGAGGGCCAACGAGCAGTACTTC.

The chain has TRBV5-8 and TRBJ2-7; D gene uncertain. V was shortened by 3 bases and J by 0 bases, with 13 bases between the two germline ends. Germline assignment: CDR1 SGHTS and CDR2 YDEGEE. CDR3 length equals 15 residues. The CDR3 region is CASSSELSASYEQYF. The CDR3 DNA reads TGTGCCAGCAGCTCGGAACTATCCGCCTCCTACGAGCAGTACTTC.

CDR3 amino acids: CASSLGAPRPQYF. DNA of the CDR3: TGTGCCAGCAGCTTAGGGGCCCCGCGCCCGCAGTATTTT. J is TRBJ2-3 and V is TRBV7-8; the D is unclear. Trimming stripped 1 base from V and 10 bases from J, with 12 bases between. CDR3 length equals 13 residues. Looked up from germline, CDR1 is SGHVS and CDR2 is FQNEAQ.

This sequence joins TRBV18 and TRBJ1-2, with D hard to call. There are 13 residues in the CDR3. Trimming stripped 3 bases from V and 8 bases from J, with 13 bases between. Germline V gives CDR1 KGHSH, CDR2 LQKENI. As DNA, the CDR3 is TGTGCCAGCTCACCTAAGGTTGCCACAGGCTACACCTTC. This sequence encodes CASSPKVATGYTF.

The V gene is TRBV10-3, the J gene TRBJ2-5; D call uncertain. The CDR3 length is 13 residues. V lost 3 bases, J lost 0 bases, and 5 bases lay in between. CDR1 ENHRY and CDR2 SYGVKD come from the germline V gene. In DNA, the CDR3 is TGTGCCATCAGTGAACGAGACCAAGAGACCCAGTACTTC. It yields the protein CAISERDQETQYF.

The V and J genes are TRBV5-4 and TRBJ1-2, with 7 nucleotides matching TRBD1. Germline V lookup: CDR1 SGHNT, CDR2 YYREEE (reference sequence). The CDR3 is made up of 14 amino acids. V lost 6 bases to trimming and J lost 4 bases; unmatched junction nucleotides: 9. The CDR3 region is CASINRGEGYGYTF. The CDR3 DNA is TGTGCCAGCATCAACAGGGGTGAAGGCTATGGCTACACCTTC.

This chain connects TRBV5-6 to TRBJ2-5, with TRBD2 as a possible D gene (6 bases). Germline V gene data show CDR1 as SGHDT and CDR2 as YYEEEE. The ends were cut back, 2 bases at V and 5 bases at J, with 16 bases in the middle. The CDR3 extends over 15 amino acids. The CDR3 region is CASSFPGLSGETQYF. The CDR3 nucleotides read TGTGCCAGCAGCTTCCCCGGACTAAGCGGGGAGACCCAGTACTTC.

The chain carries TRBV7-6 and TRBJ2-7; D unclear. The V gene's germline CDR1 is SGHVS and CDR2 FNYEAQ. CDR3 length: 11 amino acids. With 5 bases removed from V and 5 bases from J, the gap between germline ends came to 7 bases. CDR3 nucleotide sequence: TGTGCCAGCAGCCTTACCCACGAGCAGTACTTC. It specifies CASSLTHEQYF.

The rearrangement joins TRBV5-1 to TRBJ2-7; 8 nucleotides match TRBD1. CDR3 length: 14 residues. V shed 2 bases, J shed 12 bases, and the junction held 13 bases outside the gene matches. Germline CDR1 and CDR2: SGHRS and YFSETQ. CDR3 protein: CASSFDSGGRIPYF. DNA of the CDR3: TGCGCCAGCAGCTTTGATTCAGGGGGCAGAATCCCGTACTTC.

The chain links TRBV19 to TRBJ2-7; D not certain. Trimming removed 0 bases from V and 3 bases from J, with 9 bases in between. Germline CDR1 LNHDA, CDR2 SQIVND (reference sequence). The CDR3 runs to 14 residues. The CDR3 loop is CASSIDRSGYEQYF. CDR3 sequence (DNA): TGTGCCAGTAGTATAGATCGATCAGGCTACGAGCAGTACTTC.

This chain links TRBV6-5 with TRBJ2-7, with 11 bases matching TRBD2. V shed 0 bases, J shed 12 bases, and the junction held 10 bases outside the gene matches. Germline V CDR1 and CDR2: MNHEY, SVGAGI. CDR3 size: 15 residues. CDR3 sequence: CASSYSRLAGQTPYF. The CDR3 DNA sequence: TGTGCCAGCAGTTACTCGAGACTAGCGGGACAAACCCCGTACTTC.

The V call is TRBV18, the J call TRBJ2-7; D perhaps matches TRBD2 (5 bases). V lost 0 bases, J lost 2 bases, and 8 bases lay in between. Looked up from germline, CDR1 is KGHSH and CDR2 is LQKENI. The CDR3 extends over 14 amino acids. The CDR3 is CASSPPSGAYEQYF. In DNA form, the CDR3 reads TGTGCCAGCTCACCACCATCCGGGGCCTACGAGCAGTACTTC.

This sequence joins TRBV10-3 and TRBJ2-7; either TRBD1 or TRBD2 may fit D (5 bases each). Germline V gene sequence: CDR1 ENHRY, CDR2 SYGVKD. V was shortened by 2 bases and J by 0 bases, with 17 bases between the two germline ends. CDR3 size: 17 residues. In DNA form, the CDR3 reads TGTGCCATCAGTGAGAACCGGGGCAGGGCCAACTCCTACGAGCAGTACTTC. It codes for CAISENRGRANSYEQYF.

The chain combines TRBV27 with TRBJ2-7, with 8 bases identical to TRBD2. This CDR3 spans 16 amino acids. J lost 1 base, V lost 5 bases, and 10 bases had no gene match. CDR1 is MNHEY and CDR2 is SMNVEV in the germline V gene (reference sequence). The CDR3 protein is CASSPTSGTRSYEQYF. In DNA form, the CDR3 reads TGTGCCAGCAGTCCAACATCCGGGACTAGGTCCTACGAGCAGTACTTC.

The chain carries TRBV5-1 and TRBJ2-1; a weak D match, TRBD1 (7 bases). This CDR3 is 15 amino acids long. Between the trimmed V and J ends, which lost 4 bases and 3 bases, there was a span of 14 bases. Germline V gene data show CDR1 as SGHRS and CDR2 as YFSETQ. CDR3 coding DNA: TGCGCCAGCAGCCGAGGAGGGGGCTACTACAATGAGCAGTTCTTC. As protein: CASSRGGGYYNEQFF.

The gene calls are TRBV6-5 and TRBJ2-3; D unclear. The CDR3 length is 14 residues. Germline values: CDR1 MNHEY, CDR2 SVGAGI. V was clipped by 2 bases and J by 4 bases, with 10 bases between them. Here the CDR3 DNA reads TGTGCCAGCAGTTACGAACCGCTACCAGATACGCAGTATTTT. Protein: CASSYEPLPDTQYF.

V gene TRBV5-1 combines with J gene TRBJ2-4; TRBD1 might be the D (6 bases). Germline loops: CDR1 SGHRS, CDR2 YFSETQ. The V end lost 0 bases, the J end lost 7 bases, and 8 bases lay between the germline ends. CDR3 length: 13 residues. CDR3 protein: CASSLVQGNIQYF. In nucleotides, the CDR3 is TGCGCCAGCAGCTTGGTTCAGGGGAACATTCAGTACTTC.

The V gene is TRBV27, the J gene TRBJ2-1; possibly TRBD2 for D (5 bases). The CDR3 runs to 15 residues. V was cut by 6 bases and J by 6 bases, with 18 bases left in between. Per the germline V gene, CDR1 is MNHEY and CDR2 is SMNVEV (reference sequence). This CDR3 reads CASSTWPPAGNEQFF. The CDR3 DNA reads as TGTGCCAGCAGCACGTGGCCCCCTGCGGGCAATGAGCAGTTCTTC.

The chain has TRBV14 and TRBJ2-4, with 7 positions matching TRBD1. Germline V CDR1 and CDR2: SGHDN, FVKESK. Germline trimming cut 3 bases from V and 9 bases from J; bases unmatched to any gene: 14. This CDR3 is built from 16 residues. CDR3 loop: CASSQRGHSGRGIQYF. The CDR3 region has the DNA TGTGCCAGCAGCCAGAGGGGGCACTCCGGAAGGGGCATTCAGTACTTC.

V and J are TRBV27 and TRBJ2-7, with D unclear. V was trimmed by 5 bases and J by 3 bases, leaving 5 bases between them. This CDR3 is 11 amino acids long. Germline V gene sequence: CDR1 MNHEY, CDR2 SMNVEV (reference sequence). The CDR3 DNA reads TGTGCCAGCAGTAACCACTACGAGCAGTACTTC. The encoded protein is CASSNHYEQYF.

This clone was counted a few times. The rearrangement uses TRBV4-1 and TRBJ1-2; a possible D gene is TRBD1 (5 bases). Germline-derived CDR1 and CDR2 are MGHRA and YSYEKL. This CDR3 comprises 15 residues. Trimming took off 5 bases at V and 0 bases at J, with 13 bases between the two ends. The CDR3 coding sequence is TGCGCCAGCAGCGTGACAGATGATCCTAACTATGGCTACACCTTC. It translates to CASSVTDDPNYGYTF.

This chain joins TRBV5-1 and TRBJ1-1, with D uncertain. The CDR3 spans 14 residues. V was trimmed by 1 base and J by 0 bases, leaving 7 bases between them. Germline loops: CDR1 SGHRS, CDR2 YFSETQ. CDR3 sequence: CASSLQAMNTEAFF. The CDR3 DNA is TGCGCCAGCAGCTTGCAAGCAATGAACACTGAAGCTTTCTTT.

The chain couples TRBV14 to TRBJ2-5; 7 bases are a match to TRBD1. Germline V lookup: CDR1 SGHDN, CDR2 FVKESK. Losses at the gene ends were 4 bases for V and 5 bases for J; bases not matched to a gene: 16. The CDR3 has 17 residues. CDR3 nucleotide sequence: TGTGCCAGCAGCCTCGAAAGGACAGGCACCCTCCGGGAGACCCAGTACTTC. Translation gives CASSLERTGTLRETQYF.

This clone appeared once. CDR3 sequence (DNA): TGCAGCGTCCCGTCAGGGATCTCCTACAATGAGCAGTTCTTC. It translates to CSVPSGISYNEQFF. This chain links TRBV29-1 with TRBJ2-1; weak D call: TRBD1 (5 bases). The CDR3 totals 14 residues. CDR1 and CDR2 from the germline V gene are SQVTM and ANQGSEA. Trimming pared 6 bases from V and 0 bases from J, leaving 12 bases between.

The table lists this clone with a few counts. This specimen includes other DNA sequences encoding the same CDR3. This chain joins TRBV29-1 and TRBJ1-1; D perhaps matches TRBD1 (5 bases). V was clipped by 1 base and J by 0 bases, with 6 bases between them. CDR3 size: 13 residues. Germline V gene sequence: CDR1 SQVTM, CDR2 ANQGSEA. In DNA, the CDR3 is TGCAGCGTTGAAGGACAGATGAACACTGAAGCTTTCTTT. Translated: CSVEGQMNTEAFF.

The CDR3 nucleotides are TGTGCCAGCAGTTACCGGAGTTCTAGCACAGATACGCAGTATTTT. Amino acid sequence: CASSYRSSSTDTQYF. V and J are TRBV7-9 and TRBJ2-3, with no clear D. V dropped 6 bases and J dropped 0 bases, with 13 bases sitting between them. In germline, CDR1 is SEHNR, CDR2 FQNEAQ (reference sequence). The CDR3 runs 15 residues.

The chain has TRBV5-5 and TRBJ1-1; D not resolved. Germline CDR1 is SGHKS and CDR2 is YYEKEE (reference sequence). Trimming cost V 3 bases and J 7 bases, with 13 bases left between them. This CDR3 region has 13 residues. This CDR3 is CASSWTQVGEAFF. The CDR3 DNA reads as TGTGCCAGCAGCTGGACTCAGGTCGGTGAAGCTTTCTTT.